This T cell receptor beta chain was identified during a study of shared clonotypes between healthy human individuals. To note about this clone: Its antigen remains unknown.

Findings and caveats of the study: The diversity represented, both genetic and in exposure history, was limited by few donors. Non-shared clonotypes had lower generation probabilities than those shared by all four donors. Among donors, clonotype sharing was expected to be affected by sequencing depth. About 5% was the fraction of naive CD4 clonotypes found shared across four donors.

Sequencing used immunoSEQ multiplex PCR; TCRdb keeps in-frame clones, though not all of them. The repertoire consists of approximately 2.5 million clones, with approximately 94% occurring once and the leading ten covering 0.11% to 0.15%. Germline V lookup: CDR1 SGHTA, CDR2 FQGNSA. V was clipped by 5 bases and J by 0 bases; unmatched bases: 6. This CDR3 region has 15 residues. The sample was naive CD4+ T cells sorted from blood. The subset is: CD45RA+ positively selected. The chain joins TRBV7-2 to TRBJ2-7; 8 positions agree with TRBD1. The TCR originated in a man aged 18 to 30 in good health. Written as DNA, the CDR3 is TGTGCCAGCAGCCGACAGGGGTTGAACTCCTACGAGCAGTACTTC. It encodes CASSRQGLNSYEQYF.